The rows below give T cell receptor beta chains drawn from one sample of a study of response to subunit inactivated influenza vaccine. TCRdb reprocessed the RT-PCR reads via MiXCR and lists one record per CDR3 protein. The sample yields over 400,000 distinct CDR3 sequences, approximately 9.9% seen once. Specimen: PBMCs from blood, collected 35 to 45 days after vaccination. These receptors were collected from a middle-aged man who received an inactivated influenza vaccine. Both conserved end residues are part of each CDR3. The order of the fields is V gene, J gene, CDR3 protein.

v_call: TRBV6-5
j_call: TRBJ2-3
cdr3_aa: CASSFWGAGQATDTQYF

v_call: TRBV7-9
j_call: TRBJ1-2
cdr3_aa: CASSLNYGYTF

v_call: TRBV7-8
j_call: TRBJ2-1
cdr3_aa: CASSSQRGGSRNEQFF

v_call: TRBV7-2
j_call: TRBJ2-5
cdr3_aa: CASSSQASGETQYF

v_call: TRBV4-3
j_call: TRBJ2-3
cdr3_aa: CASSRRELAGGSTDTQYF

v_call: TRBV11-2
j_call: TRBJ2-7
cdr3_aa: CASSLPNSGSGYEQYF

v_call: TRBV11-2
j_call: TRBJ2-3
cdr3_aa: CASSLGTSFTDTQYF

v_call: TRBV12-3/TRBV12-4
j_call: TRBJ1-1
cdr3_aa: CASTRTANTEAFF

v_call: TRBV5-6
j_call: TRBJ1-5
cdr3_aa: CASSIRGNQPQHF

v_call: TRBV30
j_call: TRBJ1-5
cdr3_aa: CAWSTSTGQNNQPQHF

v_call: TRBV6-1
j_call: TRBJ1-1
cdr3_aa: CASSEGWRGEAFF

v_call: TRBV9
j_call: TRBJ2-7
cdr3_aa: CASSGDRGHEQYF

v_call: TRBV7-6
j_call: TRBJ2-1
cdr3_aa: CASSTSGGLYNEQFF

v_call: TRBV6-1
j_call: TRBJ2-7
cdr3_aa: CASRGAAPGYEQYF

v_call: TRBV7-9
j_call: TRBJ1-5
cdr3_aa: CASSPGRAGEPQHF

v_call: TRBV27
j_call: TRBJ2-1
cdr3_aa: CASGPGFNEQFF